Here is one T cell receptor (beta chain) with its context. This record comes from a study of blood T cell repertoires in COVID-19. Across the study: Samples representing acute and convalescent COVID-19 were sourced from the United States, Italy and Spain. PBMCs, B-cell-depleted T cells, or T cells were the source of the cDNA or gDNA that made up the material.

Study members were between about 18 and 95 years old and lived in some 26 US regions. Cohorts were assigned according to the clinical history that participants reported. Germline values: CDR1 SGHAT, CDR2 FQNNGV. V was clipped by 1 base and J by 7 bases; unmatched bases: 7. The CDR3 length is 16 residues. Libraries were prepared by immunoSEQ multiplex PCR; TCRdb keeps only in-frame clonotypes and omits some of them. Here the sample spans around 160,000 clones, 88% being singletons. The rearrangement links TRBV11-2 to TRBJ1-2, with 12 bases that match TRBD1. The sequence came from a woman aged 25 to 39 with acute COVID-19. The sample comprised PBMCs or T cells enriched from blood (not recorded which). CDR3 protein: CASSLGPGTGGRGYTF. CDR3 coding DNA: TGTGCCAGCAGCTTAGGGCCCGGGACAGGGGGCCGTGGCTACACCTTC. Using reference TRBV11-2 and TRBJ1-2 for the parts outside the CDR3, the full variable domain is EAGVAQSPRYKIIEKRQSVAFWCNPISGHATLYWYQQILGQGPKLLIQFQNNGVVDDSQLPKDRFSAERLKGVDSTLKIQPAKLEDSAVYLCASSLGPGTGGRGYTFGSGTRLTVV.